The 2 T cell receptor beta chains presented below share a single source sample, sequenced in a study of vaccination and CD4 T cells after COVID-19. These receptors have no known antigen. Oncomine TCR Beta short-read sequencing was applied to DNA from cultured CD4+ T cells. In TCRdb, the PCR reads were re-called with MiXCR into one record per CDR3 protein. The table shows approximately 12,000 distinct CDR3 sequences, with about 57% occurring only once. Sample treatment: approximately 9-day PBMC culture with coronavirus spike peptide pools or control peptides (ViraFEST assay). Sequenced sample: CD4+ T cells from blood, cultured in vitro. These receptors were obtained from a human donor who had recovered from COVID-19.

The CDR3 DNA sequence: TGCAGTGCCCCTCAGCGGGAGGGACGCTCCTACAATGAGCAGTTCTTC. It yields the protein CSAPQREGRSYNEQFF. The rearrangement uses TRBV20-1 and TRBJ2-1; 10 bases map to TRBD2. V lost 6 bases and J lost 0; bases outside the gene matches: 8. The CDR3 sequence is 16 residues long. Per the germline V gene, CDR1 is DFQATT and CDR2 is SNEGSKA (reference sequence).

This clonotype was observed a few times. This rearrangement joins TRBV10-3 to TRBJ2-1; 14 bases map to TRBD2. Germline CDR1 is ENHRY and CDR2 is SYGVKD. There are 15 residues in the CDR3. Losses at the gene ends were 1 base for V and 8 bases for J; bases not matched to a gene: 1. In nucleotides, the CDR3 is TGTGCCATCAGTGAGTGGACTAGCGGGAGGTATGAGCAGTTCTTC. This encodes CAISEWTSGRYEQFF.